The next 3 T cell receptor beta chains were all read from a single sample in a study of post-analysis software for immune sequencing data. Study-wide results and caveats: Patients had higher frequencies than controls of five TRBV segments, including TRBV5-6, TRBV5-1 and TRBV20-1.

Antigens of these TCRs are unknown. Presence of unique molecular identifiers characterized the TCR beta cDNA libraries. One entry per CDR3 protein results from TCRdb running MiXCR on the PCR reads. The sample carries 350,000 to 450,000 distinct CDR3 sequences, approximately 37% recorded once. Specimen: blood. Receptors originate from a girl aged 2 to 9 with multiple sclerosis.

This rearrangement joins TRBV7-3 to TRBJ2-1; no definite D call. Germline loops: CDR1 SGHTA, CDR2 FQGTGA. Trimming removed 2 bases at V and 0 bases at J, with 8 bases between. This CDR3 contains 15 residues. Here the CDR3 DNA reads TGTGCCAGCAGCTTATCCATGAGCTCCTACAATGAGCAGTTCTTC. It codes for CASSLSMSSYNEQFF. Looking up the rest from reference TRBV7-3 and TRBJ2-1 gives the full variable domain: GAGVSQTPSNKVTEKGKYVELRCDPISGHTALYWYRQSLGQGPEFLIYFQGTGAADDSGLPNDRFFAVRPEGSVSTLKIQRTERGDSAVYLCASSLSMSSYNEQFFGPGTRLTVL.

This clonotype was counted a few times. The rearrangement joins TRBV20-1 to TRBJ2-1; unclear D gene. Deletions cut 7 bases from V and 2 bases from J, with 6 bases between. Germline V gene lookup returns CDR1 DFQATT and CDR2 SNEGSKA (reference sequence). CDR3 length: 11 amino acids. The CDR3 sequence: CSVSTYNEQFF. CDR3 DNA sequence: TGCAGTGTCAGCACCTACAATGAGCAGTTCTTC.

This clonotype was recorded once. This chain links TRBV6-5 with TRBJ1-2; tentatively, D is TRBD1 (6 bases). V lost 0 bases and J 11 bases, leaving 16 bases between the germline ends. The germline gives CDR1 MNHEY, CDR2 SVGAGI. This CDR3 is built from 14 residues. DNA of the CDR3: TGTGCCAGCAGTTACTCTGGGGGGCTAGGTGGTTACACCTTC. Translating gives CASSYSGGLGGYTF.